These T cell receptor beta chains were read from a single sample in a study of T cells in Graves' hyperthyroidism and ophthalmopathy. From the multiplex PCR reads, TCRdb called clonotypes with MiXCR, one entry per CDR3 protein. The sample holds some 560,000 distinct CDR3 sequences, roughly 14% seen once. Sequenced sample: blood. Source of these receptors: a young woman with Graves' hyperthyroidism. Both conserved end residues are part of each CDR3. The D gene is left open where the match is weak. Expanded clones are given a class, and other clones once, few, many or no size at all.

V gene: TRBV3-1
clone size: many
J gene: TRBJ1-1
D gene: -
CDR3 protein: CASSQGGAVLKGAFF
CDR3 DNA: TGTGCCAGCAGCCAAGGGGGTGCGGTACTTAAGGGAGCTTTCTTT

V gene: TRBV20-1
clone size: -
J gene: TRBJ2-3
D gene: -
CDR3 protein: CSARATRFTDTQYF
CDR3 DNA: TGCAGTGCTAGAGCAACTAGGTTCACAGATACGCAGTATTTT

V gene: TRBV4-2
clone size: -
J gene: TRBJ2-1
D gene: TRBD2
CDR3 protein: CASSLRGGNEQSF
CDR3 DNA: TGTGCCAGCAGCCTTCGGGGGGGCAATGAGCAGTCCTTC

V gene: TRBV28
clone size: many
J gene: TRBJ2-7
D gene: -
CDR3 protein: CASTGAPYEQYF
CDR3 DNA: TGTGCCAGCACGGGGGCTCCCTACGAGCAGTACTTC

V gene: TRBV6-1
clone size: -
J gene: TRBJ2-1
D gene: -
CDR3 protein: CASSRRGHHYNEQFF
CDR3 DNA: TGTGCCAGCAGCCGCAGGGGACATCACTACAATGAGCAGTTCTTC

V gene: TRBV5-1
clone size: -
J gene: TRBJ1-6
D gene: -
CDR3 protein: CASSLRPRGWTAQNSPLHF
CDR3 DNA: TGCGCCAGCAGCTTGCGGCCGCGGGGGTGGACAGCACAGAATTCACCCCTCCACTTT

V gene: TRBV9
clone size: few
J gene: TRBJ1-2
D gene: TRBD1
CDR3 protein: CASSGQGSAYGYTF
CDR3 DNA: TGTGCCAGCAGTGGACAGGGGTCAGCTTATGGCTACACCTTC

V gene: TRBV13
clone size: many
J gene: TRBJ2-1
D gene: -
CDR3 protein: CASSSRRPHNEQFF
CDR3 DNA: TGTGCCAGCAGCTCCCGCCGACCTCACAATGAGCAGTTCTTC

V gene: TRBV3-1
clone size: many
J gene: TRBJ2-7
D gene: -
CDR3 protein: CASTPRREPAYEQYF
CDR3 DNA: TGTGCCAGCACGCCTAGAAGGGAACCAGCCTACGAGCAGTACTTC

V gene: TRBV20-1
clone size: few
J gene: TRBJ1-4
D gene: -
CDR3 protein: CSARVRATNEKLFF
CDR3 DNA: TGCAGTGCTAGAGTCCGAGCAACTAATGAAAAACTGTTTTTT

V gene: TRBV6-4
clone size: -
J gene: TRBJ2-7
D gene: TRBD2
CDR3 protein: CASSGTSGTLEQYF
CDR3 DNA: TGTGCCAGCAGTGGGACTAGCGGGACGTTGGAGCAGTACTTC

V gene: TRBV12-3/TRBV12-4
clone size: -
J gene: TRBJ2-3
D gene: -
CDR3 protein: CASTGPRGGDTQYF
CDR3 DNA: TGTGCCAGCACCGGGCCTAGGGGAGGAGATACGCAGTATTTT

V gene: TRBV27
clone size: few
J gene: TRBJ1-1
D gene: TRBD1
CDR3 protein: CASSFRGPNTEAFF
CDR3 DNA: TGTGCCAGCAGTTTCAGGGGGCCGAACACTGAAGCTTTCTTT

V gene: TRBV10-3
clone size: few
J gene: TRBJ1-1
D gene: -
CDR3 protein: CAIRGGDTEAFF
CDR3 DNA: TGTGCCATCAGGGGCGGGGACACTGAAGCTTTCTTT

V gene: TRBV4-2
clone size: -
J gene: TRBJ1-1
D gene: -
CDR3 protein: CASSQDSDSWALNTEAFF
CDR3 DNA: TGTGCCAGCAGCCAAGATTCGGACAGTTGGGCACTTAACACTGAAGCTTTCTTT

V gene: TRBV11-2
clone size: many
J gene: TRBJ2-5
D gene: TRBD2
CDR3 protein: CASSLVVRTSGQETQYF
CDR3 DNA: TGTGCCAGCAGCTTAGTTGTGAGGACTAGCGGCCAAGAGACCCAGTACTTC

V gene: TRBV27
clone size: many
J gene: TRBJ2-7
D gene: TRBD2
CDR3 protein: CASSPTLAGGAYEQYF
CDR3 DNA: TGTGCCAGCAGTCCAACCTTAGCGGGAGGAGCATACGAGCAGTACTTC

V gene: TRBV25-1
clone size: -
J gene: TRBJ1-2
D gene: TRBD1
CDR3 protein: CASSGRRTGFGYTF
CDR3 DNA: TGTGCCAGCAGTGGGCGTCGGACAGGGTTTGGCTACACCTTC

V gene: TRBV11-2
clone size: many
J gene: TRBJ1-3
D gene: -
CDR3 protein: CASSLGGVSGNTIYF
CDR3 DNA: TGTGCCAGCAGCTTAGGCGGGGTTTCCGGAAACACCATATATTTT